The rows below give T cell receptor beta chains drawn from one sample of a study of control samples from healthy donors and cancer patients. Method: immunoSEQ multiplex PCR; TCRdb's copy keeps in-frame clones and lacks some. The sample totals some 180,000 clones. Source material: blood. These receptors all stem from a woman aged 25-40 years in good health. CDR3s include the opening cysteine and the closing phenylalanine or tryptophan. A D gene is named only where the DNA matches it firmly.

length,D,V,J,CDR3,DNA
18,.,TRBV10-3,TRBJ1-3,CAISDPGSRVGSGNTIYF,TGTGCCATCAGTGATCCGGGATCTCGGGTTGGCTCTGGAAACACCATATATTTT
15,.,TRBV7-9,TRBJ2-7,CASSFLRPSAYEQYF,TGTGCCAGCAGCTTCCTAAGGCCTTCGGCCTACGAGCAGTACTTC
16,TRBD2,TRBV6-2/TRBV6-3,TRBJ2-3,CASSFQVRGDADTQYF,TGTGCCAGCAGTTTCCAAGTCCGGGGGGACGCAGATACGCAGTATTTT
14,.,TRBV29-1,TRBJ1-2,CSVDRGRVDYGYTF,TGCAGCGTTGACCGGGGTAGAGTTGACTATGGCTACACCTTC
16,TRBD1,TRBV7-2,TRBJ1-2,CASSFNRGWENYGYTF,TGTGCCAGCAGCTTTAACAGGGGTTGGGAGAACTATGGCTACACCTTC
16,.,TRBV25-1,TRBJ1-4,CASSPRYTSTNEKLFF,TGTGCCAGCAGTCCACGCTACACCTCAACTAATGAAAAACTGTTTTTT
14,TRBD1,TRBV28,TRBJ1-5,CASTPTQTGQPQHF,TGTGCCAGCACTCCGACCCAGACAGGGCAGCCCCAGCATTTT
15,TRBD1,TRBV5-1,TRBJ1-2,CASSSGTGGQSGYTF,TGCGCCAGCAGCTCCGGGACAGGGGGACAGAGTGGCTACACCTTC
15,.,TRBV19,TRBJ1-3,CASSMGLYSGNTIYF,TGTGCCAGTAGTATGGGCCTGTACTCTGGAAACACCATATATTTT
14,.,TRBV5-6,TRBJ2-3,CASSTGPGADTQYF,TGTGCCAGCAGTACGGGCCCAGGGGCAGATACGCAGTATTTT
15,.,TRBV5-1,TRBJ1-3,CASSLQGFSGNTIYF,TGCGCCAGCAGCTTGCAGGGATTCTCTGGAAACACCATATATTTT
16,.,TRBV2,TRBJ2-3,CASSEGGAGGTDTQYF,TGTGCCAGCAGTGAAGGTGGGGCCGGTGGCACAGATACGCAGTATTTT
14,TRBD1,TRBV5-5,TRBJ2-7,CASSSPGQTYEQYF,TGTGCCAGCAGCTCGCCGGGACAGACCTACGAGCAGTACTTC
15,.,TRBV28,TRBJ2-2,CASSLLTLNTGELFF,TGTGCCAGCAGTTTATTAACACTGAACACCGGGGAGCTGTTTTTT
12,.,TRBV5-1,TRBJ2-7,CASSPHRDEQYF,TGCGCCAGCAGCCCCCACAGGGACGAGCAGTACTTC
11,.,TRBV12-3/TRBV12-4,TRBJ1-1,CASRLHTEAFF,TGTGCCAGCCGCCTACACACTGAAGCTTTCTTT
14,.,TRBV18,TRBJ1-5,CASSTREGIEPQHF,TGTGCCAGCTCAACCCGGGAGGGTATCGAGCCCCAGCATTTT
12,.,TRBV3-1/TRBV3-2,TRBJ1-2,CASSRGTPGYTF,TGTGCCAGCAGCCGCGGGACGCCTGGCTACACCTTC
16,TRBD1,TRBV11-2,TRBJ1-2,CASSSRGQQLSYGYTF,TGTGCCAGCAGCTCGCGGGGACAGCAACTATCCTATGGCTACACCTTC
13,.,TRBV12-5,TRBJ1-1,CASGLMGVDEAFF,TGTGCTAGTGGTTTGATGGGGGTCGATGAAGCTTTCTTT
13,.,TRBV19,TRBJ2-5,CASSITDQETQYF,TGTGCCAGTAGTATAACGGATCAAGAGACCCAGTACTTC
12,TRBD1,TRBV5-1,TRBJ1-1,CASGIGDSEAFF,TGCGCCAGCGGAATAGGGGACAGTGAAGCTTTCTTT
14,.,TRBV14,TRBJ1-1,CASSQSGGPTEAFF,TGTGCCAGCAGCCAATCGGGCGGGCCCACTGAAGCTTTCTTT
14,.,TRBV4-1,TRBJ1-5,CASSPRGGQPPQHF,TGCGCCAGCAGTCCGCGGGGGGGGCAGCCGCCCCAGCATTTT
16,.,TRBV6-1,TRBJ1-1,CASSEDLGAGNTEAFF,TGTGCCAGCAGTGAAGACCTGGGGGCAGGGAACACTGAAGCTTTCTTT
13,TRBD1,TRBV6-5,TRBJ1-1,CASTAGGTTEAFF,TGTGCCAGCACCGCAGGGGGGACCACTGAAGCTTTCTTT
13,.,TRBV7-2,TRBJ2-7,CASSLDRGHEQYF,TGTGCCAGCAGCTTAGATCGGGGCCACGAGCAGTACTTC
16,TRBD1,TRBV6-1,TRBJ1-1,CASSEQTGGSNTEAFF,TGTGCCAGCAGTGAGCAGACAGGGGGTTCGAACACTGAAGCTTTCTTT
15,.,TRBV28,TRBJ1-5,CASSYGTHSNQPQHF,TGTGCCAGCAGTTACGGGACCCATAGCAATCAGCCCCAGCATTTT
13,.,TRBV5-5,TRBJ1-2,CASSPDMDYGYTF,TGTGCCAGCAGCCCGGACATGGACTATGGCTACACCTTC
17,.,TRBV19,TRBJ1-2,CASSIEFMPTPHYGYTF,TGTGCCAGTAGTATAGAATTCATGCCGACGCCTCACTATGGCTACACCTTC
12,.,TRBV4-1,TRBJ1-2,CASSQGRSGYTF,TGCGCCAGCAGCCAAGGTCGATCCGGCTACACCTTC
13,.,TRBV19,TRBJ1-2,CASSTGGREGYTF,TGTGCCAGTAGTACCGGGGGGCGCGAAGGCTACACCTTC
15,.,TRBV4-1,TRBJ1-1,CASSQDQVQGTEAFF,TGCGCCAGCAGCCAAGATCAAGTGCAGGGCACTGAAGCTTTCTTT
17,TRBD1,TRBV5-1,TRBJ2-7,CASSLGLDRGLPYEQYF,TGCGCCAGCAGCTTGGGTCTCGACAGGGGGCTCCCCTACGAGCAGTACTTC
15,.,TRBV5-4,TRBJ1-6,CASSRADSYNSPLHF,TGTGCCAGCAGCCGCGCGGACAGTTATAATTCACCCCTCCACTTT
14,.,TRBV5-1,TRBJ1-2,CASSRTTGDYGYTF,TGCGCCAGCAGCCGTACTACAGGTGACTATGGCTACACCTTC
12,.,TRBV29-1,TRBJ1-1,CSGERQGTEAFF,TGCAGCGGAGAGAGGCAGGGTACTGAAGCTTTCTTT
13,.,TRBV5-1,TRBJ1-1,CASSLMGNTEAFF,TGCGCCAGCAGCTTGATGGGGAACACTGAAGCTTTCTTT
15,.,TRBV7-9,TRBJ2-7,CASSLRRTGSYEQYF,TGTGCCAGCAGCTTAAGAAGGACGGGCTCCTACGAGCAGTACTTC
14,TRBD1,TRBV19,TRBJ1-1,CASRFTGDGTEAFF,TGTGCCAGTAGATTTACAGGGGACGGGACTGAAGCTTTCTTT
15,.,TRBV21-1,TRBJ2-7,CASSTPAAGDYEQYF,TGTGCCAGCAGCACTCCCGCGGCGGGTGACTACGAGCAGTACTTC
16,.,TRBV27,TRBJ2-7,CASTRAYGGTDYEQYF,TGTGCCAGCACGCGTGCGTATGGGGGGACCGACTACGAGCAGTACTTC